What follows describes a single TCR beta chain. Reverse transcription of roughly 0.5 to 1 ug RNA was carried out with random hexamers. TCRdb ran MiXCR on the immunoSEQ multiplex PCR reads and lists one entry per CDR3 protein. The data hold 120,000 or so distinct CDR3 sequences, with 94% observed a single time. The data are from a study of CD8 T cells in Susac syndrome. V was trimmed by 0 bases and J by 5 bases, leaving 17 bases between them. This CDR3 spans 17 amino acids. CDR1 is MNHEY, CDR2 SVGEGT, per germline. This clonotype originated in a human donor in good health. This chain links TRBV6-2 or TRBV6-3 with TRBJ2-1, with D unclear. Input material: CD4+ T cells from PBMCs. The CDR3: CASSYSSGRVVHNEQFF. The CDR3 region has the DNA TGTGCCAGCAGTTACTCCTCCGGAAGGGTGGTACACAATGAGCAGTTCTTC.